These 22 T cell receptor beta chains came from one sample sequenced in a study of cytomegalovirus exposure and HLA in healthy donors. Primers: 60 Vbeta forward and 13 Jbeta reverse. Clones were sequenced by immunoSEQ multiplex PCR, and TCRdb holds only the in-frame ones, with some missing. The sample gives 150,000 to 200,000 clones, around 75% of which show up once; around 4.7% is in the top ten. The material sequenced was PBMCs. These TCRs come from a male donor in good health and CMV-seronegative.

The chain recombines TRBV2 with TRBJ2-2, with 7 bases aligning to TRBD1. This CDR3 region has 13 residues. V dropped 5 bases and J dropped 7; count of bases not matched to a gene: 4. Germline CDR1 reads SNHLY; CDR2 reads FYNNEI. This CDR3 reads CASSWTGYGELFF. Here the CDR3 DNA reads TGTGCCAGCAGTTGGACAGGTTACGGGGAGCTGTTTTTT.

This clone was seen once. The V call is TRBV5-4, the J call TRBJ2-1; 11 positions agree with TRBD2. This CDR3 has 15 residues. Germline assignment: CDR1 SGHNT and CDR2 YYREEE (reference sequence). The ends lost 3 bases at V and 3 bases at J; junction bases unmatched: 2. CDR3 DNA: TGTGCCAGCAGCTGGGGGACTAGCGGCTACAATGAGCAGTTCTTC. This codes for CASSWGTSGYNEQFF.

In its sample, this clone was seen a few times. CDR3 residues: CASSDPGTGNTEAFF. In DNA form, the CDR3 reads TGTGCCAGCTCGGATCCCGGGACAGGGAACACTGAAGCTTTCTTT. V and J are TRBV25-1 and TRBJ1-1; TRBD1 matches 8 bases. This CDR3 contains 15 residues. CDR1 and CDR2 (germline): MGHDK, SYGVNS. V shed 8 bases, J shed 1 base, and the junction held 9 bases outside the gene matches.

The chain is built from TRBV5-1 and TRBJ1-2; 9 positions agree with TRBD1. V trimming: 4 bases; J trimming: 0 bases; junction bases outside the gene matches: 10. The CDR3 is 17 amino acids. Germline values: CDR1 SGHRS, CDR2 YFSETQ. The CDR3 coding sequence is TGCGCCAGCAGCCCGCGACAGGGGGTGAGGGCTAACTATGGCTACACCTTC. Its translation is CASSPRQGVRANYGYTF.

The V call is TRBV7-9, the J call TRBJ2-1; 8 nucleotides agree with TRBD2. This CDR3 is built from 16 residues. Germline V gene data show CDR1 as SEHNR and CDR2 as FQNEAQ (reference sequence). The V gene end was trimmed by 3 bases and the J gene end by 3 bases; junction bases not matched to a gene: 7. The CDR3 region is CASSFNSGNLYNEQFF. In DNA, the CDR3 is TGTGCCAGCAGCTTTAATAGCGGGAACCTCTACAATGAGCAGTTCTTC.

V usage is TRBV6-5 and J usage is TRBJ2-1, with 7 bases that match TRBD2. Germline V gene lookup returns CDR1 MNHEY and CDR2 SVGAGI. The trim removed 7 bases at V and 8 bases at J, leaving 11 bases unmatched. This CDR3 region has 14 residues. Here the CDR3 reads CASTHPAGDYEQFF. CDR3 nucleotides: TGTGCCAGCACCCACCCGGCGGGAGACTATGAGCAGTTCTTC.

The chain carries TRBV2 and TRBJ2-1; D is perhaps TRBD1 (5 bases). This CDR3 has 13 amino acids. Germline-derived CDR1 and CDR2 are SNHLY and FYNNEI. V lost 2 bases, J lost 6 bases, and 8 bases lay in between. This CDR3 reads CASSEWQGNEQFF. CDR3 nucleotide sequence: TGTGCCAGCAGTGAATGGCAGGGCAATGAGCAGTTCTTC.

This clone has more than one count but fewer than ten. The CDR3 coding sequence is TGCGCCAGCAGAAGCGGAACGAGGGACAGGGCCCGGCGAGGAGCTTTCTTT. It translates to CASRSGTRDRARRGAFF. The genes are TRBV4-1 and TRBJ1-1; 9 positions match TRBD1. The CDR3 covers 17 residues. Germline CDR1 reads MGHRA; CDR2 reads YSYEKL. J gave up 10 bases and V 6 bases, and 21 bases lay outside the gene matches.

The chain joins TRBV27 to TRBJ1-2, with 8 bases that match TRBD1. Germline CDR1 MNHEY, CDR2 SMNVEV (reference sequence). The CDR3 covers 13 residues. The V and J ends lost 3 bases and 3 bases, in that order; junction bases with no gene match: 0. CDR3 amino acids: CASSLTGDYGYTF. CDR3 sequence (DNA): TGTGCCAGCAGTTTGACAGGGGACTATGGCTACACCTTC.

This chain uses TRBV27 with TRBJ2-2; possibly TRBD1 for D (5 bases). The CDR3 runs 16 residues. CDR1 and CDR2 (germline): MNHEY, SMNVEV (reference sequence). V lost 0 bases, J lost 1 base, and 9 bases lay in between. CDR3: CASSLSGQGNTGELFF. CDR3 nucleotides: TGTGCCAGCAGTTTATCGGGCCAGGGGAACACCGGGGAGCTGTTTTTT.

The V call is TRBV29-1, the J call TRBJ2-7; 7 positions match TRBD1. The CDR3 is made up of 14 amino acids. V trimming: 4 bases; J trimming: 0 bases; junction bases outside the gene matches: 6. The germline gives CDR1 SQVTM, CDR2 ANQGSEA. The CDR3 spells CSVAGQASSYEQYF. DNA for the CDR3: TGCAGCGTTGCTGGACAGGCAAGCTCCTACGAGCAGTACTTC.

The chain links TRBV28 to TRBJ1-2, with D possibly matching TRBD1 (5 bases). The CDR3 spans 16 residues. In germline, CDR1 is MDHEN, CDR2 SYDVKM. V lost 2 bases to trimming and J lost 7 bases, with 20 bases between them. The DNA for the CDR3 is TGTGCCAGCAGTTTAGTCTCGGGGGTTGATTCGTCTGGCTACACCTTC. It is translated as CASSLVSGVDSSGYTF.

Regarding this clone: A junction end diverges from the germline sequence, so it may reflect a read error. The rearrangement links TRBV5-6 to TRBJ2-1; D gene uncertain. Germline V lookup: CDR1 SGHDT, CDR2 YYEEEE. The CDR3 spans 13 residues. The CDR3 reads CASSLDSHNEQFF. CDR3 nucleotide sequence: TGTGCCAGCAGCTTGGACTCCCACAATGAGCAGTTCTTC.

The chain links TRBV6-5 to TRBJ1-5; D is perhaps TRBD1 (5 bases). The CDR3 spans 15 residues. In germline, CDR1 is MNHEY, CDR2 SVGAGI. V was cut by 2 bases and J by 6 bases, with 14 bases left in between. CDR3 sequence (DNA): TGTGCCAGCAGTTACGTTCACGGGGGATCTCAGCCCCAGCATTTT. Protein sequence: CASSYVHGGSQPQHF.

In its sample, this clone was seen a few times. V usage is TRBV5-1 and J usage is TRBJ1-1; D gene ambiguous. The length of the CDR3 is 15 residues. With 5 bases removed from V and 0 bases from J, the gap between germline ends came to 14 bases. The germline V gene encodes CDR1 SGHRS and CDR2 YFSETQ. The CDR3 protein is CASSWGGGLNTEAFF. DNA of the CDR3: TGCGCCAGCAGTTGGGGTGGAGGCCTGAACACTGAAGCTTTCTTT.

The genes are TRBV5-1 and TRBJ2-3; TRBD1 agrees at 10 bases. CDR3 length: 15 residues. Germline CDR1 and CDR2: SGHRS and YFSETQ. After removal of 3 bases from V and 5 bases from J, the junction contained 6 bases not matched to a gene. CDR3 residues: CASSYRQGAGDTQYF. The CDR3 DNA follows: TGCGCCAGCAGCTACCGACAGGGGGCTGGAGATACGCAGTATTTT.

This clone was seen a handful of times. V gene TRBV30 combines with J gene TRBJ1-6; 10 bases line up with TRBD1. J gave up 7 bases and V 5 bases, and 5 bases lay outside the gene matches. Germline-derived CDR1 and CDR2 are GTSNPN and SVGIG (reference sequence). CDR3 length: 14 residues. CDR3 bases: TGTGCCTGGGGAGACAGGGGGCTAAATTCACCCCTCCACTTT. Translation: CAWGDRGLNSPLHF.

V usage is TRBV18 and J usage is TRBJ1-5; 7 bases are shared with TRBD1. The CDR3 loop spans 15 amino acids. CDR1 is KGHSH and CDR2 is LQKENI in the germline V gene. V lost 3 bases, J lost 4 bases, and 6 bases stayed unmatched. The CDR3 sequence is CASSPNPGGNQPQHF. In DNA, the CDR3 is TGTGCCAGCTCACCGAATCCAGGGGGAAATCAGCCCCAGCATTTT.

The genes are TRBV28 and TRBJ1-4, with D unresolved. The CDR3 consists of 17 residues. From germline, CDR1 is MDHEN and CDR2 SYDVKM. The ends were cut back, 5 bases at V and 4 bases at J, with 20 bases in the middle. The CDR3 DNA follows: TGTGCCAGCAGTGTGAGGGTTCTGGGCCAGAGTAATGAAAAACTGTTTTTT. Protein product: CASSVRVLGQSNEKLFF.

This clone was detected once. V is TRBV19 and J is TRBJ2-1; possible D gene TRBD2, 5 bases. CDR3 size: 14 residues. Deletions cut 5 bases from V and 7 bases from J, with 15 bases between. Germline values: CDR1 LNHDA, CDR2 SQIVND (reference sequence). CDR3 nucleotide sequence: TGTGCCAGTAGTGGACTCCTGCCCTCAAATGAGCAGTTCTTC. It yields the protein CASSGLLPSNEQFF.

As to this clone: Mismatch with germline at one junction end may stem from a read error. V and J are TRBV5-6 and TRBJ1-3; tentatively, D is TRBD1 (5 bases). CDR3 size: 17 residues. CDR1 is SGHDT, CDR2 YYEEEE, per germline. CDR3 amino acids: CAGSRGTMDLSGNTIYF. The CDR3, as DNA: TGTGCCGGCAGCCGAGGGACTATGGATTTGTCCGGAAACACCATATATTTT.

This chain links TRBV7-3 with TRBJ2-3; TRBD2 agrees at 8 bases. CDR3 size: 14 residues. V shed 6 bases, J shed 2 bases, and the junction held 4 bases outside the gene matches. Germline loops: CDR1 SGHTA, CDR2 FQGTGA. The CDR3 DNA is TGTGCCAGCAGGCAAGCGGGAGACACAGATACGCAGTATTTT. As protein: CASRQAGDTDTQYF.